This passage covers 13 T cell receptor beta chains from one sample sequenced in a study of T cells in Graves' hyperthyroidism and ophthalmopathy. RNA transcripts were the template for amplifying TCR beta CDR3 regions. In the first-round RT-PCR of the TCR CDR3, the HTBI primer set was used. TCRdb recomputed calls from the multiplex PCR reads with MiXCR, one row per CDR3 protein. The data contain some 92,000 distinct CDR3 sequences, approximately 39% of them singletons. Material: peripheral blood or thyroid tissue (not recorded which). The receptors derive from a woman aged 25 to 39 with Graves' hyperthyroidism.

The chain is built from TRBV12-3 or TRBV12-4 and TRBJ2-5, with 9 positions matching TRBD1. The ends lost 10 bases at V and 10 bases at J; junction bases unmatched: 28. The length of the CDR3 is 18 residues. Here the CDR3 DNA reads TGTGCCACCCAGGCAGGGAAAGGGGGGGGACAGGGTGCACGGGGCCAGTACTTC. Amino acid sequence: CATQAGKGGGQGARGQYF.

This clonotype was observed many times. The chain joins TRBV28 to TRBJ2-7; TRBD1 matches 10 bases. Per the germline V gene, CDR1 is MDHEN and CDR2 is SYDVKM. The CDR3 is made up of 14 amino acids. V lost 7 bases and J lost 0; bases outside the gene matches: 3. CDR3 in DNA: TGTGCCAGCACGGGACAGGGGACCTCCTACGAGCAGTACTTC. The encoded protein is CASTGQGTSYEQYF.

The rearrangement uses TRBV29-1 and TRBJ2-7; 14 bases are a match to TRBD2. V lost 7 bases and J lost 6; bases outside the gene matches: 5. The CDR3 consists of 13 residues. CDR1 is SQVTM and CDR2 is ANQGSEA in the germline V gene. The CDR3 coding sequence is TGCAGCGCTGGGACTAGCGGGAGTACCGAGCAGTACTTC. Its protein product is CSAGTSGSTEQYF.

This clonotype was observed at least ten times. The CDR3 spells CASSLGFGIAGNTGELFF. DNA of the CDR3: TGCGCCAGCAGCTTGGGATTTGGGATTGCCGGGAACACCGGGGAGCTGTTTTTT. This chain uses TRBV5-1 with TRBJ2-2; no clear D gene. The germline V gene encodes CDR1 SGHRS and CDR2 YFSETQ. With 0 bases removed from V and 1 base from J, the gap between germline ends came to 16 bases. This CDR3 has 18 residues.

The chain joins TRBV27 to TRBJ2-5; TRBD1 matches at 7 bases. Germline lookup yields CDR1 MNHEY and CDR2 SMNVEV (reference sequence). V lost 9 bases, J lost 1 base, and 5 bases stayed unmatched. The CDR3 is made up of 13 amino acids. The CDR3 DNA follows: TGTGCCAGTAGACAGGGTTCCCAAGAGACCCAGTACTTC. It translates to CASRQGSQETQYF.

This clonotype is a singleton in its sample. The chain carries TRBV7-6 and TRBJ2-5; 13 positions match TRBD2. CDR1 and CDR2 from the germline V gene are SGHVS and FNYEAQ. The CDR3 consists of 23 residues. Germline trimming cut 4 bases from V and 4 bases from J; bases unmatched to any gene: 27. CDR3 coding DNA: TGTGCCAGCAGCTCCCCGGGACAGGGGGTTCGTCAGCCGGGACTAGCGGGACTAGAGACCCAGTACTTC. Amino acids: CASSSPGQGVRQPGLAGLETQYF.

Many counts were recorded for this clonotype. This chain connects TRBV20-1 to TRBJ1-5; no clear D. Per germline, CDR1 DFQATT and CDR2 SNEGSKA (reference sequence). The CDR3 sequence is 13 residues long. V lost 4 bases and J lost 8, with 15 bases in between. This CDR3 is CSATSLREEPQHF. CDR3 nucleotides: TGCAGTGCTACCTCGTTAAGGGAAGAGCCCCAGCATTTT.

This clonotype has a count of ten or more. The chain recombines TRBV10-1 with TRBJ2-5; D is uncertain. The ends were cut back, 0 bases at V and 1 base at J, with 12 bases in the middle. Germline values: CDR1 WNHNN, CDR2 SYGVQD (reference sequence). The CDR3 length is 16 residues. The CDR3 sequence is CASSESKASGQETQYF. CDR3 DNA: TGCGCCAGCAGTGAGTCAAAGGCGTCAGGCCAAGAGACCCAGTACTTC.

This clonotype has a handful of counts. The chain has TRBV2 and TRBJ2-3, with D possibly being TRBD1 (6 bases). Germline V gene sequence: CDR1 SNHLY, CDR2 FYNNEI. Trimming cost V 7 bases and J 1 base, with 12 bases left between them. The CDR3 has 14 residues. The chain's CDR3 is CASTKTGRTDTQYF. Here the CDR3 DNA reads TGTGCCAGCACCAAGACAGGACGCACAGATACGCAGTATTTT.

This clonotype was found many times. The V call is TRBV6-5, the J call TRBJ1-4; TRBD1 matches at 7 bases. V lost 2 bases, J lost 6 bases, and 6 bases stayed unmatched. Germline loops: CDR1 MNHEY, CDR2 SVGAGI. There are 15 residues in the CDR3. CDR3 sequence: CASSYADRADEKLFF. CDR3 in DNA: TGTGCCAGCAGTTACGCCGACAGGGCCGATGAAAAACTGTTTTTT.

The chain is built from TRBV18 and TRBJ1-4, with TRBD1 as a possible D gene (5 bases). The CDR3 runs to 13 residues. V was clipped by 2 bases and J by 8 bases, with 9 bases between them. CDR1 and CDR2 (germline): KGHSH, LQKENI. The CDR3 nucleotides read TGTGCCAGCTCACCAAGGGACCGCGAAAAACTGTTTTTT. It codes for CASSPRDREKLFF. Variable domain in full (rest from reference TRBV18 and TRBJ1-4): NAGVMQNPRHLVRRRGQEARLRCSPMKGHSHVYWYRQLPEEGLKFMVYLQKENIIDESGMPKERFSAEFPKEGPSILRIQQVVRGDSAAYFCASSPRDREKLFFGSGTQLSVL.

This clonotype was counted ten times or more. CDR3 sequence: CASSVTGEKLFF. The DNA for the CDR3 is TGTGCCAGCAGCGTCACAGGGGAAAAACTGTTTTTT. V usage is TRBV2 and J usage is TRBJ1-4; a possible D gene is TRBD1 (6 bases). Trimming took 6 bases from V and 8 from J, leaving 10 bases between them. Germline assignment: CDR1 SNHLY and CDR2 FYNNEI. The CDR3 consists of 12 residues.

V is TRBV24-1 and J is TRBJ2-6; D gene uncertain. This CDR3 comprises 12 residues. V dropped 5 bases and J dropped 4 bases, with 2 bases sitting between them. In germline, CDR1 is KGHDR, CDR2 SFDVKD. CDR3 region: CATSVGANVLTF. In DNA form, the CDR3 reads TGTGCCACCAGTGTGGGGGCCAACGTCCTGACTTTC.